The present T cell receptor beta chain was sequenced within a study of T-cell memory formation after mild COVID-19. A single record per CDR3 protein comes from TCRdb applying MiXCR to the 5' RACE reads. The sample contains 100,000 to 140,000 distinct CDR3 sequences, 13% to 15% of which appear only once. This clonotype was detected many times. The CDR3 consists of 11 residues. V lost 6 bases to trimming and J lost 7 bases, with 7 bases between them. Germline lookup yields CDR1 MGHDK and CDR2 SYGVNS. This chain links TRBV25-1 with TRBJ2-1; a weak D match, TRBD2 (6 bases). The sequence was obtained from a young man who had mild COVID-19 (a few samples of this study predate the infection). Cell type and time point are not known. Sequenced: PBMCs or a T cell subset sorted from them (not recorded which). The CDR3 coding sequence is TGTGCCAGCAGCGGAGGGAATGAGCAGTTCTTC. It translates to CASSGGNEQFF. The variable domain in full, completed from reference TRBV25-1 and TRBJ2-1, reads EADIYQTPRYLVIGTGKKITLECSQTMGHDKMYWYQQDPGMELHLIHYSYGVNSTEKGDLSSESTVSRIRTEHFPLTLESARPSHTSQYLCASSGGNEQFFGPGTRLTVL.